Listed here are 21 T cell receptor beta chains from one sample, sequenced in a study of vaccination and CD4 T cells after COVID-19. No cognate antigen is known for these TCRs. The Oncomine TCR Beta short-read assay was applied to DNA of cultured CD4+ T cells. Using its own MiXCR run on the PCR reads, TCRdb lists one record per CDR3 protein. The sample contains more than 9,000 distinct CDR3 sequences, 25% to 40% of which appear only once. As to treatment: approximately 11-day PBMC culture with coronavirus spike peptide pools or control peptides (ViraFEST assay). The sample consisted of CD4+ T cells from blood, cultured in vitro. The source is a human donor who had recovered from COVID-19.

The gene calls are TRBV29-1 and TRBJ2-1; 8 bases line up with TRBD2. Germline CDR1 and CDR2: SQVTM and ANQGSEA. Trimming at V came to 3 bases and at J to 15 bases, leaving 16 bases not matched to a gene. The CDR3 runs to 14 residues. Here the CDR3 reads CSVEVVAGPLRLFF. The CDR3 nucleotides read TGCAGCGTTGAGGTGGTAGCGGGGCCCCTCAGACTGTTCTTC.

This clonotype is termed medium-sized. The chain employs TRBV21-1 and TRBJ1-2. TRBV21-1 is designated a pseudogene. The CDR3 is 12 amino acids. The CDR3 sequence is CASSKDNYGYTF. The CDR3 coding sequence is TGTGCCAGCAGCAAAGACAACTATGGCTACACCTTC.

The chain links TRBV11-3 to TRBJ1-2; a possible D gene is TRBD1 (6 bases). This CDR3 has 13 amino acids. Germline CDR1 reads SGHNT; CDR2 reads YENEEA. V lost 5 bases and J 2 bases, leaving 9 bases between the germline ends. CDR3 residues: CASSPDRNYGYTF. In nucleotides, the CDR3 is TGTGCCAGCAGCCCCGACAGGAACTATGGCTACACCTTC.

The chain employs TRBV6-5 and TRBJ1-2, with D unclear. Per germline, CDR1 MNHEY and CDR2 SVGAGI. This CDR3 has 15 amino acids. With 4 bases removed from V and 4 bases from J, the gap between germline ends came to 16 bases. The CDR3 DNA follows: TGTGCCAGCAGTTCATCACGTTGGAGTTCCTATGGCTACACCTTC. Amino acids: CASSSSRWSSYGYTF.

The table lists this clonotype with a few counts. The chain has TRBV11-2 and TRBJ2-3; D is unclear. This CDR3 comprises 15 residues. The germline CDR1 and CDR2 sequences are SGHAT and FQNNGV. The V end was cut by 5 bases, the J end by 1 base, with 13 bases between. The chain's CDR3 is CASSPLDGRTDTQYF. The CDR3 DNA reads as TGTGCCAGCAGCCCCTTGGACGGACGCACAGATACGCAGTATTTT.

The gene calls are TRBV20-1 and TRBJ2-1; D not resolved. Trimming took 3 bases from V and 3 from J, leaving 12 bases between them. The V gene's germline CDR1 is DFQATT and CDR2 SNEGSKA (reference sequence). This CDR3 has 14 amino acids. DNA for the CDR3: TGCAGTGCTAGTGACACCAACCACTACAATGAGCAGTTCTTC. Protein sequence: CSASDTNHYNEQFF.

This clonotype has more than one count but fewer than ten. The chain combines TRBV20-1 with TRBJ1-1; D might be TRBD1 (6 bases). The V end lost 4 bases, the J end lost 4 bases, and 16 bases lay between the germline ends. The CDR3 is made up of 14 amino acids. The germline gives CDR1 DFQATT, CDR2 SNEGSKA (reference sequence). Here the CDR3 reads CSATGRRGGTEAFF. The CDR3 DNA sequence: TGCAGTGCTACTGGTAGAAGGGGGGGCACTGAAGCTTTCTTT.

This clonotype has more than one count but fewer than ten. The chain joins TRBV20-1 to TRBJ2-1; D unresolved. V was trimmed by 7 bases and J by 6 bases, leaving 13 bases between them. This CDR3 spans 12 amino acids. Germline V CDR1 and CDR2: DFQATT, SNEGSKA (reference sequence). The CDR3 nucleotides are TGCAGTGGCGTGTCGGACGCCAATGAGCAGTTCTTC. It translates to CSGVSDANEQFF.

The gene calls are TRBV6-1 and TRBJ1-6; D remains unclear. From germline, CDR1 is MNHNS and CDR2 SASEGT. V dropped 8 bases and J dropped 5 bases, with 10 bases sitting between them. This CDR3 comprises 13 residues. The CDR3 spells CASRSQHNSPLHF. The CDR3 nucleotides read TGTGCCAGCCGGTCACAGCATAATTCACCCCTCCACTTT.

This clonotype was picked up a small number of times. The CDR3 loop is CASSSGQGPNYGYTF. As DNA, the CDR3 is TGCGCCAGCAGCTCGGGACAGGGGCCTAACTATGGCTACACCTTC. The chain joins TRBV5-1 to TRBJ1-2, with 10 bases aligning to TRBD1. After removal of 3 bases from V and 0 bases from J, the junction contained 2 bases not matched to a gene. The CDR3 has 15 residues. CDR1 is SGHRS and CDR2 is YFSETQ in the germline V gene.

This sequence joins TRBV6-2 or TRBV6-3 and TRBJ1-2; no firm D call. There are 14 residues in the CDR3. V lost 6 bases to trimming and J lost 2 bases, with 13 bases between them. Germline V CDR1 and CDR2: MNHEY, SVGEGT. The CDR3 reads CASRYIPDNYGYTF. The CDR3 region has the DNA TGTGCCAGCAGGTACATCCCAGACAACTATGGCTACACCTTC.

The chain links TRBV29-1 to TRBJ2-7; D gene uncertain. Trimming took 6 bases from V and 4 from J, leaving 7 bases between them. Germline CDR1 SQVTM, CDR2 ANQGSEA. The CDR3 is made up of 10 amino acids. In DNA, the CDR3 is TGCAGCGTCCTCGAGTACGAGCAGTACTTC. The encoded protein is CSVLEYEQYF.

This clonotype appeared a few times. The chain carries TRBV4-1 and TRBJ1-6, with 7 bases fitting TRBD1. V trimming: 4 bases; J trimming: 10 bases; junction bases outside the gene matches: 13. The CDR3 extends over 16 amino acids. Germline assignment: CDR1 MGHRA and CDR2 YSYEKL. CDR3 amino acids: CASSPTRTGDGSPLHF. The CDR3 DNA sequence: TGCGCCAGCAGCCCGACTCGAACAGGGGATGGCTCACCCCTCCACTTT.

This clonotype was picked up a small number of times. The chain carries TRBV7-8 and TRBJ2-3, with D possibly matching TRBD2 (6 bases). In germline, CDR1 is SGHVS, CDR2 FQNEAQ. The CDR3 has 14 amino acids. V was clipped by 4 bases and J by 9 bases, with 17 bases between them. The CDR3 DNA sequence: TGTGCCAGCAGCTCAACCACTGCCGGGGGAACGCAGTATTTT. Translated: CASSSTTAGGTQYF.

The chain recombines TRBV7-2 with TRBJ1-1; weak D call: TRBD1 (5 bases). The CDR3 is made up of 14 amino acids. From germline, CDR1 is SGHTA and CDR2 FQGNSA. V was cut by 3 bases and J by 2 bases, with 10 bases left in between. The CDR3 region is CASSLIRVNTEAFF. CDR3 nucleotide sequence: TGTGCCAGCAGCTTGATCAGGGTTAACACTGAAGCTTTCTTT.

This clonotype showed up just a few times. The J gene is TRBJ2-7, the V gene TRBV20-1; D is unclear. The CDR3 is 13 residues long. V dropped 5 bases and J dropped 5 bases, with 16 bases sitting between them. From germline, CDR1 is DFQATT and CDR2 SNEGSKA (reference sequence). CDR3 in amino acids: CSAPRLGRNEQYF. CDR3 in DNA: TGCAGTGCTCCAAGGTTGGGCAGGAACGAGCAGTACTTC.

This chain connects TRBV9 to TRBJ2-1, with D maybe TRBD2 (6 bases). Germline values: CDR1 SGDLS, CDR2 YYNGEE. The CDR3 spans 14 residues. V was cut by 7 bases and J by 1 base, with 12 bases left in between. This CDR3 reads CASGLAASYNEQFF. In DNA, the CDR3 is TGTGCCAGCGGTTTAGCGGCTTCCTACAATGAGCAGTTCTTC.

The rearrangement links TRBV6-1 to TRBJ2-3; no clear D gene. Trimming cost V 5 bases and J 0 bases, with 18 bases left between them. Germline values: CDR1 MNHNS, CDR2 SASEGT. CDR3 length: 17 amino acids. In DNA, the CDR3 is TGTGCCAGCAGTACCGCATCCCTACGAGCTAGCACAGATACGCAGTATTTT. Its protein is CASSTASLRASTDTQYF.

This clonotype turned up a few times. The J gene is TRBJ1-5, the V gene TRBV7-8, with 7 bases lining up with TRBD1. Looked up from germline, CDR1 is SGHVS and CDR2 is FQNEAQ. Trimming at V came to 5 bases and at J to 0 bases, leaving 7 bases not matched to a gene. CDR3 length: 16 amino acids. The CDR3 reads CASSRRQGLSNQPQHF. In nucleotides, the CDR3 is TGTGCCAGCAGCAGACGACAGGGCCTTAGCAATCAGCCCCAGCATTTT. Using reference TRBV7-8 and TRBJ1-5 for the parts outside the CDR3, the full variable domain is GAGVSQSPRYKVAKRGQDVALRCDPISGHVSLFWYQQALGQGPEFLTYFQNEAQLDKSGLPSDRFFAERPEGSVSTLKIQRTQQEDSAVYLCASSRRQGLSNQPQHFGDGTRLSIL.

V gene TRBV11-2 combines with J gene TRBJ2-1; tentatively, D is TRBD1 or TRBD2 (5 bases each). Trimming took 4 bases from V and 4 from J, leaving 14 bases between them. Per the germline V gene, CDR1 is SGHAT and CDR2 is FQNNGV. The CDR3 is made up of 15 amino acids. The CDR3 region has the DNA TGTGCCAGCAGCTCCCGGGACGCTATTTACAATGAGCAGTTCTTC. It yields the protein CASSSRDAIYNEQFF.

The V call is TRBV2, the J call TRBJ1-1; TRBD1 is a possible D gene (5 bases). CDR1 is SNHLY and CDR2 is FYNNEI in the germline V gene. The ends were cut back, 6 bases at V and 1 base at J, with 18 bases in the middle. The CDR3 consists of 16 residues. The CDR3 spells CASRIEGIGPNTEAFF. CDR3 sequence (DNA): TGTGCCAGCAGGATTGAGGGGATTGGGCCGAACACTGAAGCTTTCTTT.